Following are 8 T cell receptor beta chains from one sample sequenced in a study of cytomegalovirus exposure and HLA in healthy donors. The PCR employed 60 Vbeta primers together with 13 Jbeta primers. Measured with immunoSEQ multiplex PCR; TCRdb has only the in-frame clones, and not every one. Here the sample spans fewer than 300,000 clones, roughly 80% being singletons. Sequencing was performed on PBMCs. Source of these receptors: a girl aged 2 to 9 in good health and CMV-seronegative.

This clone was picked up a small number of times. This rearrangement joins TRBV10-3 to TRBJ2-5, with 8 bases that match TRBD2. Germline V gives CDR1 ENHRY, CDR2 SYGVKD. The CDR3 contains 16 residues. Trimming at V came to 4 bases and at J to 2 bases, leaving 9 bases not matched to a gene. The CDR3 nucleotides are TGTGCCATCAGTGGAGGGCGGGAGGACTCACAAGAGACCCAGTACTTC. This translates into CAISGGREDSQETQYF.

V gene TRBV27 combines with J gene TRBJ2-1; a possible D gene is TRBD2 (6 bases). Trimming removed 5 bases from V and 8 bases from J, with 13 bases in between. This CDR3 is built from 13 residues. Germline V gene lookup returns CDR1 MNHEY and CDR2 SMNVEV (reference sequence). The CDR3 reads CASSPLGEDEQFF. In nucleotides, the CDR3 is TGTGCCAGCAGTCCCCTAGGGGAGGATGAGCAGTTCTTC.

The chain is built from TRBV5-1 and TRBJ1-4, with a tentative D call TRBD1 (6 bases). V was shortened by 0 bases and J by 6 bases, with 12 bases between the two germline ends. Germline V gene lookup returns CDR1 SGHRS and CDR2 YFSETQ. The CDR3 totals 15 residues. The CDR3 DNA reads TGCGCCAGCAGCTTGGGAGGACAGCTATATGAAAAACTGTTTTTT. Translation gives CASSLGGQLYEKLFF.

The CDR3 DNA reads TGTGCCAGCTCACCGGCCAGGGGAAACTATGGCTACACCTTC. This gives the protein CASSPARGNYGYTF. This chain connects TRBV18 to TRBJ1-2; D possibly corresponds to TRBD1 (6 bases). The V end was cut by 3 bases, the J end by 2 bases, with 10 bases between. This CDR3 comprises 14 residues. Looked up from germline, CDR1 is KGHSH and CDR2 is LQKENI.

This clone is a singleton in its sample. This chain connects TRBV7-2 to TRBJ2-1; 8 bases fit TRBD2. The CDR3 is 15 amino acids. V lost 3 bases and J lost 2; bases outside the gene matches: 3. The germline V gene encodes CDR1 SGHTA and CDR2 FQGNSA. The CDR3 protein is CASSLAGGTYNEQFF. CDR3 sequence (DNA): TGTGCCAGCAGCTTGGCGGGAGGCACCTACAATGAGCAGTTCTTC.

This chain links TRBV18 with TRBJ2-7, with a tentative D call TRBD1 (5 bases). The CDR3 contains 14 residues. Germline loops: CDR1 KGHSH, CDR2 LQKENI. Trimming removed 6 bases at V and 5 bases at J, with 17 bases between. The CDR3 DNA sequence: TGTGCCAGCTCTCCGACAGAAAGGTTCAACGAGCAGTACTTC. It is translated as CASSPTERFNEQYF. The variable domain in full, completed from reference TRBV18 and TRBJ2-7, reads NAGVMQNPRHLVRRRGQEARLRCSPMKGHSHVYWYRQLPEEGLKFMVYLQKENIIDESGMPKERFSAEFPKEGPSILRIQQVVRGDSAAYFCASSPTERFNEQYFGPGTRLTVT.

Only a few counts were recorded for this clone. J is TRBJ2-5 and V is TRBV29-1; a weak D match, TRBD1 (8 bases). This CDR3 region has 14 residues. The germline V and J ends were trimmed by 6 bases and 5 bases, with 19 bases remaining between them. CDR1 and CDR2 (germline): SQVTM, ANQGSEA. The CDR3 DNA is TGCAGCGTGGGGGGGACAGGCAGAAAGGAGACCCAGTACTTC. Protein sequence: CSVGGTGRKETQYF.

CDR3 nucleotides: TGTGCCAGCTGCGCGGGGCGGGGGGCCGTCGATACGCAGTATTTT. It encodes CASCAGRGAVDTQYF. The V and J genes are TRBV27 and TRBJ2-3, with 8 bases fitting TRBD2. Germline values: CDR1 MNHEY, CDR2 SMNVEV (reference sequence). The CDR3 is 15 residues long. V shed 8 bases and J 6 bases; nucleotides not matched to a gene: 13.